The clone carrying this T cell receptor beta chain was detected only a few times. The table came from immunoSEQ multiplex PCR; TCRdb's copy has only in-frame clones and leaves some out. The table lists 150,000 or so clones, around nine tenths of them singletons. The data were obtained in a study of control samples from healthy donors and cancer patients. V was clipped by 4 bases and J by 7 bases, with 8 bases between them. The V gene's germline CDR1 is LNHDA and CDR2 SQIVND (reference sequence). The CDR3 runs to 13 residues. The sequenced material came from blood. This TCR came from a man aged 18 to 35 in good health. J is TRBJ1-6 and V is TRBV19, with D unclear. CDR3 bases: TGTGCCAGTAGTACGGACTTAAATTCACCCCTCCACTTT. Amino acids: CASSTDLNSPLHF.